Listed here is a single T cell receptor (beta chain). What it binds is unknown. The data belong to a study of cytomegalovirus exposure and HLA in healthy donors. The CDR3 runs to 15 residues. The ends were cut back, 5 bases at V and 3 bases at J, with 16 bases in the middle. Germline lookup yields CDR1 SGHTA and CDR2 FQGNSA. Study-wide points: It is likely that the observed cluster of highly shared sequence variants was a sequencing artifact.

The PCR was carried out with 60 Vbeta primers and 13 Jbeta primers. The assay was immunoSEQ multiplex PCR, and TCRdb's table has in-frame clones only and misses some. In the table there are fewer than 200,000 clones, over 80% of which are singletons. Sample: PBMCs. The J gene is TRBJ1-2, the V gene TRBV7-2; possibly TRBD1 for D (6 bases). The sequence was collected from a man aged 50-59 years in good health and CMV-seronegative. The CDR3 DNA is TGTGCCAGCAGCGACACCGGGACACCGGACTATGGCTACACCTTC. This sequence encodes CASSDTGTPDYGYTF.